This TCR beta chain was recorded in a study of cytomegalovirus exposure and HLA in healthy donors. General study points: Highest at DRB1 and lowest at HLA-C, TCR association rates differed among HLA loci in a later analysis.

This CDR3 contains 14 residues. J was trimmed by 4 bases and V by 5 bases; bases with no gene match: 7. From germline, CDR1 is SGHAT and CDR2 FQNNGV. The PCR was carried out with 60 Vbeta primers and 13 Jbeta primers. Only in-frame clones appear in the TCRdb table, and some are missing; sequencing was by immunoSEQ multiplex PCR. The sample holds some 220,000 clones, approximately 85% seen once. Points on this clone: Its specificity is not known.

The chain employs TRBV11-2 and TRBJ2-7; 8 bases are shared with TRBD2. Sequencing input: PBMCs. The origin of this receptor is a girl aged 2-10 years in good health and CMV-seronegative. The CDR3 DNA sequence: TGTGCCAGCAGCCGCACGGCGGGAGGTTACGAGCAGTACTTC. Protein sequence: CASSRTAGGYEQYF.